Following are 5 T cell receptor beta chains from one sample sequenced in a study of T cell repertoires in cytomegalovirus infection. Their cognate antigens are unknown. Each CDR3 protein gets one entry after TCRdb re-called the reads with MiXCR. The sample contains 700,000 to 900,000 distinct CDR3 sequences, about 27% of which appear only once. Material: cultured CD8+ T cells from PBMCs, obtained from culture after CMV antigen stimulation. These TCRs come from a human donor in good health (CMV status not recorded). Some clones in this sample may be carry-over from other donors' samples.

The sample holds many counts of this clonotype. The V gene is TRBV6-1, the J gene TRBJ2-7; D might be TRBD1 or TRBD2, each matching 5 bases. The CDR3 sequence is 14 residues long. The germline V gene has CDR1 MNHNS and CDR2 SASEGT. The V gene lost 1 base and the J gene lost 2 bases, with 9 bases spanning the gap. The CDR3 bases are TGTGCCAGCAGTGAAGTAGAGGGGACCTACGAGCAGTACTTC. It codes for CASSEVEGTYEQYF.

The genes are TRBV6-5 and TRBJ2-1, with 11 bases lining up with TRBD2. Looked up from germline, CDR1 is MNHEY and CDR2 is SVGAGI. The junction had 8 bases not matched to a gene; V was cut back by 5 bases and J by 8 bases. This CDR3 is 15 amino acids long. The CDR3 DNA reads TGTGCCAGCAGTCACCCAACTAGCGGGGGCTATGAGCAGTTCTTC. Protein product: CASSHPTSGGYEQFF.

In its sample, this clonotype was seen many times. The rearrangement uses TRBV7-6 and TRBJ2-1, with D possibly being TRBD1 (5 bases). Germline CDR1 SGHVS, CDR2 FNYEAQ. This CDR3 has 13 residues. V was shortened by 4 bases and J by 4 bases, with 8 bases between the two germline ends. CDR3 region: CASSYRRYNEQFF. The CDR3 DNA follows: TGTGCCAGCAGCTACAGGAGATACAATGAGCAGTTCTTC.

J is TRBJ2-1 and V is TRBV6-2 or TRBV6-3, with 16 bases identical to TRBD2. The CDR3 covers 18 residues. Looked up from germline, CDR1 is MNHEY and CDR2 is SVGEGT. J was trimmed by 1 base and V by 5 bases; bases with no gene match: 5. The CDR3 bases are TGTGCCAGCAGTACCGGGACTAGCGGGGGGGGATCCTACAATGAGCAGTTCTTC. Protein: CASSTGTSGGGSYNEQFF.

In this sample, this clonotype turned up many times. This chain connects TRBV7-6 to TRBJ2-1, with 10 bases fitting TRBD1. The CDR3 has 15 residues. The V gene end was trimmed by 6 bases and the J gene end by 4 bases; junction bases not matched to a gene: 6. Germline CDR1 reads SGHVS; CDR2 reads FNYEAQ. CDR3 bases: TGTGCCAGCAGACCCCGGGACAGGGGTTACAATGAGCAGTTCTTC. Translated: CASRPRDRGYNEQFF.